One and the same sample provided the 20 T cell receptor beta chains below, sequenced in a study of Graves' ophthalmopathy and Graves' hyperthyroidism. Amplification of the TCR beta CDR3 regions used RNA transcripts (as template). Scientists carried out first-round RT-PCR using HTBI primers and then a second-round multiplex PCR. TCRdb analysed the multiplex PCR reads with MiXCR anew, one entry per CDR3 protein. In the table there are 300,000 to 400,000 distinct CDR3 sequences, roughly a sixth of which are singletons. The sequenced material came from peripheral blood. Every receptor here comes from an adult woman with stable Graves' hyperthyroidism.

This clonotype has at least ten counts. The rearrangement links TRBV24-1 to TRBJ1-1; the D is unclear. V lost 6 bases and J lost 5, with 12 bases in between. Germline CDR1 is KGHDR and CDR2 is SFDVKD. The CDR3 runs to 13 residues. The CDR3 reads CATSNPRTTEAFF. The CDR3 region has the DNA TGTGCCACCAGTAACCCAAGGACTACTGAAGCTTTCTTT.

The chain is built from TRBV12-3 or TRBV12-4 and TRBJ2-5, with D tentatively TRBD2 (5 bases). CDR3 length: 13 residues. V gave up 6 bases and J gave up 7 bases, with 15 bases separating them. The DNA of the CDR3 is TGTGCCAGCAGCCCCCCCTACGGGGTGACCCAGTACTTC. Translated: CASSPPYGVTQYF.

As concerns this clonotype: This clone may be a read error of a much larger clone one base away. A read error is likely, as this CDR3 ends without the conserved phenylalanine or tryptophan. The chain joins TRBV6-1 to TRBJ2-2; perhaps TRBD1 as D (6 bases). Germline V gene sequence: CDR1 MNHNS, CDR2 SASEGT. Trimming took 2 bases from V and 6 from J, leaving 13 bases between them. This CDR3 is built from 15 residues. CDR3 sequence: CASSERPAGAGELFV. DNA of the CDR3: TGTGCCAGCAGTGAACGCCCCGCAGGGGCCGGGGAGCTGTTTGTT.

The sample holds many counts of this clonotype. The chain joins TRBV28 to TRBJ1-2; TRBD1 matches 7 bases. Germline V gene sequence: CDR1 MDHEN, CDR2 SYDVKM. After removal of 2 bases from V and 8 bases from J, the junction contained 8 bases not matched to a gene. This CDR3 is built from 14 residues. CDR3 nucleotide sequence: TGTGCCAGCAGTTTAGAGACAGGGACCGGGGGCTACACCTTC. Its protein product is CASSLETGTGGYTF.

The chain has TRBV2 and TRBJ2-7, with a tentative D call TRBD1 (6 bases). The V end was cut by 9 bases, the J end by 1 base, with 13 bases between. CDR1 is SNHLY, CDR2 FYNNEI, per germline. This CDR3 comprises 13 residues. The CDR3 bases are TGTGCCAGTACCGGGACACAATCCTACGAGCAGTACTTC. Protein: CASTGTQSYEQYF.

The sample holds many counts of this clonotype. V is TRBV7-3 and J is TRBJ2-7, with 8 positions matching TRBD2. V dropped 5 bases and J dropped 3; count of bases not matched to a gene: 9. Germline loops: CDR1 SGHTA, CDR2 FQGTGA. CDR3 length: 15 amino acids. The CDR3 DNA follows: TGTGCCAGCAGCGAAGCCCCGGGACTAGTCTACGAGCAGTACTTC. Translated, it gives CASSEAPGLVYEQYF.

The chain links TRBV19 to TRBJ1-1, with TRBD1 matching over 11 bases. The trim removed 6 bases at V and 6 bases at J, leaving 6 bases unmatched. CDR3 length: 14 amino acids. Germline values: CDR1 LNHDA, CDR2 SQIVND (reference sequence). CDR3 sequence (DNA): TGTGCCAGTAGGGACAGGGGGCTTTCCGCTGAAGCTTTCTTT. Amino acids: CASRDRGLSAEAFF.

There are many counts of this clonotype. The chain recombines TRBV6-2 or TRBV6-3 with TRBJ1-2, with unresolved D. The CDR3 is made up of 13 amino acids. Germline CDR1 and CDR2: MNHEY and SVGEGT. V dropped 9 bases and J dropped 4 bases, with 15 bases sitting between them. CDR3 sequence: CASVPSGGYGYTF. The CDR3 bases are TGTGCCAGTGTCCCGAGCGGAGGCTATGGCTACACCTTC.

This clonotype has only a few counts. V is TRBV27 and J is TRBJ1-1; D gene unclear. V lost 9 bases, J lost 0 bases, and 20 bases lay in between. This CDR3 is 16 amino acids long. Germline loops: CDR1 MNHEY, CDR2 SMNVEV (reference sequence). CDR3 sequence (DNA): TGTGCCAGTACCCCCGGGTACAGACCTATGAACACTGAAGCTTTCTTT. Its protein product is CASTPGYRPMNTEAFF.

In this sample, this clonotype turned up many times. V is TRBV30 and J is TRBJ2-2; 10 nucleotides line up with TRBD1. Germline V gives CDR1 GTSNPN, CDR2 SVGIG (reference sequence). This CDR3 has 14 amino acids. V was clipped by 1 base and J by 5 bases; unmatched bases: 1. CDR3: CAWSGTGGTGELFF. CDR3 in DNA: TGTGCCTGGAGTGGGACAGGGGGAACCGGGGAGCTGTTTTTT.

Ten or more counts support this clonotype. This chain connects TRBV20-1 to TRBJ2-6; weak D call: TRBD2 (6 bases). Trimming cost V 6 bases and J 0 bases, with 6 bases left between them. Germline V lookup: CDR1 DFQATT, CDR2 SNEGSKA (reference sequence). The CDR3 contains 13 residues. CDR3 bases: TGCAGTGCCGGGAGCTCTGGGGCCAACGTCCTGACTTTC. Translation: CSAGSSGANVLTF.

This chain links TRBV15 with TRBJ1-2; D is perhaps TRBD1 (5 bases). V was pared by 2 bases and J by 0 bases, with 10 bases between. Germline V lookup: CDR1 LNHNV, CDR2 YYDKDF (reference sequence). CDR3 length equals 15 residues. The CDR3 is CATSRPPTANYGYTF. DNA for the CDR3: TGTGCCACCAGCAGACCCCCGACAGCTAACTATGGCTACACCTTC.

There are a few counts of this clonotype. The chain is built from TRBV4-1 and TRBJ2-7; 7 bases align to TRBD2. Germline-derived CDR1 and CDR2 are MGHRA and YSYEKL. The CDR3 has 15 residues. With V trimmed by 6 bases and J by 0 bases, 8 bases remained unmatched. The CDR3 reads CASSRWGGTSYEQYF. The CDR3 nucleotides are TGCGCCAGCAGTCGATGGGGGGGAACCTCCTACGAGCAGTACTTC.

In its sample, this clonotype was seen many times. This chain links TRBV7-8 with TRBJ1-1; D not certain. The germline CDR1 and CDR2 sequences are SGHVS and FQNEAQ. V gave up 5 bases and J gave up 7 bases, with 11 bases separating them. The CDR3 length is 12 residues. CDR3 sequence (DNA): TGTGCCAGCAGCCTCCCCAGCGGTGAAGCTTTCTTT. Encoded protein: CASSLPSGEAFF.

This clonotype was detected many times. This rearrangement joins TRBV5-1 to TRBJ1-6, with 9 positions matching TRBD1. The V segment lost 4 bases and the J segment 8 bases; nucleotides outside the gene matches: 7. The CDR3 covers 15 residues. Germline lookup yields CDR1 SGHRS and CDR2 YFSETQ. The CDR3 reads CASSKRNRGHSPLHF. The CDR3 DNA reads as TGCGCCAGCAGCAAACGGAACAGGGGGCATTCACCCCTCCACTTT.

Many counts were recorded for this clonotype. This chain uses TRBV5-4 with TRBJ2-7; TRBD1 is a possible D gene (5 bases). From germline, CDR1 is SGHNT and CDR2 YYREEE (reference sequence). The CDR3 has 14 amino acids. V was pared by 3 bases and J by 6 bases, with 16 bases between. The CDR3 nucleotides are TGTGCCAGCAGCTCAACAGAACAGGTCGGCGAGCAGTACTTC. Protein sequence: CASSSTEQVGEQYF.

This clonotype was picked up many times. The chain uses TRBV7-8 and TRBJ2-7; 10 bases are a match to TRBD2. The CDR3 length is 14 residues. Germline CDR1 reads SGHVS; CDR2 reads FQNEAQ. The junction had 3 bases not matched to a gene; V was cut back by 5 bases and J by 2 bases. This chain's CDR3 is CASSELAGPYEQYF. The CDR3 DNA is TGTGCCAGCAGCGAACTAGCGGGACCCTACGAGCAGTACTTC.

In this sample, this clonotype turned up a few times. With a much larger clone just one base away, this may be a read error. The chain is built from TRBV11-2 and TRBJ1-1; possible D gene TRBD1, 5 bases. CDR3 length: 15 amino acids. Looked up from germline, CDR1 is SGHAT and CDR2 is FQNNGV. CDR3: CASSLDQWGGTEACF. CDR3 bases: TGTGCCAGCAGCTTAGATCAATGGGGCGGCACTGAAGCTTGCTTT.

This clonotype appeared many times. The chain carries TRBV5-1 and TRBJ2-7, with no clear D. The germline V gene has CDR1 SGHRS and CDR2 YFSETQ. The CDR3 contains 14 residues. With 0 bases removed from V and 6 bases from J, the gap between germline ends came to 13 bases. CDR3 sequence: CASSLALGSGEQYF. The CDR3 DNA is TGCGCCAGCAGCTTGGCACTTGGTTCGGGCGAGCAGTACTTC.

The chain carries TRBV6-1 and TRBJ2-5; 7 nucleotides match TRBD1. The CDR3 covers 13 residues. Germline CDR1 and CDR2: MNHNS and SASEGT. Losses at the gene ends were 6 bases for V and 1 base for J; bases not matched to a gene: 2. The CDR3 region has the DNA TGTGCCAGCAGGACAGGGCTCCAAGAGACCCAGTACTTC. Residues: CASRTGLQETQYF.